These 20 T cell receptor beta chains originate from one sample sequenced in a study of shared clonotypes between healthy human individuals. The protocol was immunoSEQ multiplex PCR, while the TCRdb copy is restricted to in-frame clones and leaves out a portion. The sample includes 450,000 to 500,000 clones, 65% to 85% seen only once; the top ten take approximately 12%. Sample: PBMCs. The receptor source for this set is a woman aged 40 to 49 in good health. Some clones in this sample may be carry-over from other donors' samples.

This clone occurred once. The CDR3 nucleotides are TGTGCCAGCAGCGTAGGGCTTGGAAACACCATATATTTT. Its translation is CASSVGLGNTIYF. The V call is TRBV9, the J call TRBJ1-3; D is uncertain. The germline V gene encodes CDR1 SGDLS and CDR2 YYNGEE. The CDR3 spans 13 residues. Trimming cost V 0 bases and J 3 bases, with 4 bases left between them.

This clone was observed once. V usage is TRBV15 and J usage is TRBJ1-2; no clear D gene. The CDR3 covers 14 residues. Trimming took 1 base from V and 4 from J, leaving 10 bases between them. Germline V lookup: CDR1 LNHNV, CDR2 YYDKDF (reference sequence). CDR3 loop: CATSRGGPGYGYTF. The CDR3 nucleotides are TGTGCCACCAGCAGAGGTGGGCCAGGCTATGGCTACACCTTC.

A remark on this clone: A far larger clone is one base from this, pointing to a likely read error. The chain employs TRBV5-6 and TRBJ2-3; TRBD2 agrees at 14 bases. V lost 5 bases and J lost 6; bases outside the gene matches: 14. This CDR3 region has 18 residues. Germline CDR1 reads SGHDT; CDR2 reads YYEEEE. CDR3 nucleotides: TGTGCCAGCAGTTCAGGACTAGCGGGAGGACTTCCGTGGGATACGCAGTATTTT. Its translation: CASSSGLAGGLPWDTQYF.

The chain recombines TRBV5-1 with TRBJ2-1; 12 bases match TRBD2. Trimming removed 4 bases from V and 8 bases from J; junction bases left unmatched: 7. The CDR3 extends over 15 amino acids. Germline V gives CDR1 SGHRS, CDR2 YFSETQ. This chain's CDR3 is CASSVGLAGYDEQFF. The DNA for the CDR3 is TGCGCCAGCAGCGTTGGACTAGCGGGATACGATGAGCAGTTCTTC.

The CDR3 region has the DNA TGTGCCAGCAGCCCCTGGGGCGGGAGGGCCAGGGATACGCAGTATTTT. Its translation: CASSPWGGRARDTQYF. The genes are TRBV11-2 and TRBJ2-3; 9 bases align to TRBD2. Germline loops: CDR1 SGHAT, CDR2 FQNNGV. CDR3 length: 16 amino acids. With V trimmed by 5 bases and J by 6 bases, 12 bases remained unmatched.

The rearrangement links TRBV5-6 to TRBJ2-2; 8 bases are shared with TRBD2. The CDR3 sequence is 17 residues long. Germline V gives CDR1 SGHDT, CDR2 YYEEEE. The V and J ends lost 4 bases and 7 bases, in that order; junction bases with no gene match: 15. The DNA for the CDR3 is TGTGCCAGCAGCCTCCTGAGAAGCGGGAGTGGGGTCGGGGAGCTGTTTTTT. It specifies CASSLLRSGSGVGELFF.

The chain couples TRBV28 to TRBJ2-3, with TRBD2 matching over 8 bases. The germline gives CDR1 MDHEN, CDR2 SYDVKM. The CDR3 runs 14 residues. V was clipped by 5 bases and J by 3 bases; unmatched bases: 4. The CDR3 reads CASSVAGRTDTQYF. CDR3 coding DNA: TGTGCCAGCAGTGTAGCGGGACGAACAGATACGCAGTATTTT.

This clone came up many times. The same CDR3 also results from other DNA sequences found in this sample. The V gene is TRBV18, the J gene TRBJ1-5, with D uncertain. The CDR3 is 14 residues long. Trimming took 5 bases from V and 0 from J, leaving 8 bases between them. Germline V gene sequence: CDR1 KGHSH, CDR2 LQKENI. The CDR3 sequence: CASSEAYSNQPQHF. Written as DNA, the CDR3 is TGTGCCAGCTCAGAGGCCTATAGCAATCAGCCCCAGCATTTT.

As concerns this clone: Given a far larger clone just one base away, this is likely a sequencing read error. V usage is TRBV27 and J usage is TRBJ1-1; D is uncertain. Germline values: CDR1 MNHEY, CDR2 SMNVEV (reference sequence). This CDR3 is built from 16 residues. The V and J ends lost 5 bases and 0 bases respectively, with 16 bases between them. The CDR3 loop is CASSPLHGGMNTEAFF. CDR3 nucleotide sequence: TGTGCCAGCAGTCCTTTACATGGTGGGATGAACACTGAAGCTTTCTTT.

The V and J genes are TRBV6-6 and TRBJ2-1; 8 bases match TRBD2. The CDR3 is 16 residues long. V shed 4 bases, J shed 3 bases, and the junction held 8 bases outside the gene matches. Germline loops: CDR1 MNHNY, CDR2 SVGAGI (reference sequence). The CDR3 DNA reads as TGTGCCAGCAGTTCCTCGACTAGCGAGAACTACAATGAGCAGTTCTTC. It encodes CASSSSTSENYNEQFF.

The rearrangement joins TRBV5-4 to TRBJ2-3, with no clear D. Germline CDR1 SGHNT, CDR2 YYREEE (reference sequence). V was cut by 2 bases and J by 0 bases, with 10 bases left in between. The CDR3 is 15 amino acids. CDR3 nucleotides: TGTGCCAGCAGCTTTTCTCATACTAGCACAGATACGCAGTATTTT. It codes for CASSFSHTSTDTQYF. Full variable domain (missing parts from reference TRBV5-4 and TRBJ2-3): ETGVTQSPTHLIKTRGQQVTLRCSSQSGHNTVSWYQQALGQGPQFIFQYYREEENGRGNFPPRFSGLQFPNYSSELNVNALELDDSALYLCASSFSHTSTDTQYFGPGTRLTVL.

On this clone itself: It differs at one base from a far larger clone, so likely a read error. J is TRBJ1-2 and V is TRBV10-2; D is ambiguous. The germline V gene has CDR1 WSHSY and CDR2 SAAADI. The CDR3 covers 14 residues. The CDR3 nucleotides are TGCGCCAGCAGTGAAATGGTCTCTAACTATTGCTACACCTTC. It translates to CASSEMVSNYCYTF.

The V call is TRBV15, the J call TRBJ2-7, with 9 bases matching TRBD1. Looked up from germline, CDR1 is LNHNV and CDR2 is YYDKDF (reference sequence). This CDR3 spans 14 amino acids. Trimming at V came to 1 base and at J to 2 bases, leaving 0 bases not matched to a gene. CDR3 region: CATSRGQGAYEQYF. The CDR3 DNA sequence: TGTGCCACCAGCAGAGGACAGGGGGCCTACGAGCAGTACTTC. The entire variable domain, with the rest obtained from reference TRBV15 and TRBJ2-7, is as follows: DAMVIQNPRYQVTQFGKPVTLSCSQTLNHNVMYWYQQKSSQAPKLLFHYYDKDFNNEADTPDNFQSRRPNTSFCFLDIRSPGLGDTAMYLCATSRGQGAYEQYFGPGTRLTVT.

The chain links TRBV9 to TRBJ2-7, with D perhaps TRBD1 (5 bases). The V and J ends lost 4 bases and 5 bases respectively, with 13 bases between them. In germline, CDR1 is SGDLS, CDR2 YYNGEE. CDR3 length: 13 amino acids. In DNA form, the CDR3 reads TGTGCCAGCAGCCCCTCAGGGTTGGACGAGCAGTACTTC. Translation: CASSPSGLDEQYF.

Here the CDR3 DNA reads TGTGCCAGCTCACCACGGACAGAAGGGAACACTGAAGCTTTCTTT. Translation: CASSPRTEGNTEAFF. This rearrangement joins TRBV18 to TRBJ1-1, with D tentatively TRBD1 (6 bases). In germline, CDR1 is KGHSH, CDR2 LQKENI. The CDR3 consists of 15 residues. Trimming shortened V by 1 base and J by 1 base, and 10 bases separated the two germline ends.

CDR3 amino acids: CASSLAPGMYGYTF. As DNA, the CDR3 is TGTGCCAGCAGCTTAGCTCCAGGGATGTATGGCTACACCTTC. The rearrangement links TRBV7-2 to TRBJ1-2; D is perhaps TRBD1 (5 bases). The V gene's germline CDR1 is SGHTA and CDR2 FQGNSA. CDR3 length: 14 residues. V was trimmed by 0 bases and J by 5 bases, leaving 10 bases between them.

Notes on this clone: A far larger clone is off by one base, so a read error is likely. This rearrangement joins TRBV4-3 to TRBJ1-2, with D perhaps matching TRBD1 (5 bases). The V end was cut by 1 base, the J end by 8 bases, with 20 bases between. Germline V lookup: CDR1 LGHNA, CDR2 YSLEER. This CDR3 comprises 16 residues. In DNA, the CDR3 is TGCGCCAGCAGCCAAGTCCCCCCGGGACGCGGGAAGGGCTACACCTTC. Its translation: CASSQVPPGRGKGYTF.

The genes are TRBV15 and TRBJ2-7; 9 bases line up with TRBD2. The ends lost 0 bases at V and 0 bases at J; junction bases unmatched: 3. Germline CDR1 is LNHNV and CDR2 is YYDKDF (reference sequence). The CDR3 sequence is 16 residues long. Written as DNA, the CDR3 is TGTGCCACCAGCAGAGATGGTAGCGGGGGCTCCTACGAGCAGTACTTC. Its translation is CATSRDGSGGSYEQYF.

This clone was detected a few times. This likely stems from a read error, as it lies one base from a far larger clone. The gene calls are TRBV29-1 and TRBJ1-4; D is uncertain. This CDR3 is 12 amino acids long. Germline values: CDR1 SQVTM, CDR2 ANQGSEA. The germline V and J ends were trimmed by 7 bases and 7 bases, with 13 bases remaining between them. The CDR3 here is CSAGWACEKLFF. CDR3 nucleotides: TGCAGCGCTGGGTGGGCGTGTGAAAAACTGTTTTTT.

This clone was seen only a few times. The V call is TRBV6-6, the J call TRBJ2-7, with D unresolved. The V end was cut by 6 bases, the J end by 2 bases, with 17 bases between. The CDR3 covers 15 residues. From germline, CDR1 is MNHNY and CDR2 SVGAGI (reference sequence). CDR3 residues: CASSPRQDSTYEQYF. DNA for the CDR3: TGTGCCAGCAGCCCCCGACAAGATAGTACCTACGAGCAGTACTTC.